The sequence of this TCR beta chain was determined in a study of tumor and adjacent non-tumor tissue in lung cancer listed by TCRdb under 2018. The study in broad terms: The cohort included 12 adenocarcinoma, 2 squamous cell carcinoma and 1 small cell lung cancer patients. A few dozen paired specimens, one tumor and one normal lung sample per patient, were profiled by TCRbeta CDR3 sequencing. In total, sequencing yielded 125,075,908 productive TCRbeta reads, which works out to an average of approximately 4 million reads per sample. Bulk TCRbeta repertoires were compared between lung tumor tissue and matched distant non-tumor lung tissue obtained from roughly 16 lung cancer patients. The 15 enrolled patients, of whom some ten were men and 5 were women, were aged about 31 to 80 years and were diagnosed with TNM stage I to III disease.

Receptor libraries were prepared by multiplex PCR. Data came from an Illumina HiSeq 2500. TCRbeta libraries were built by three rounds of nested PCR using primers (Table S4), following protocols modified from ARM-PCR. Before sequencing, PCR products of 200-500 bp were cut from the gel and purified using the QIAquick gel extraction kit. On the study's bioinformatics: Reads were cleaned using Trimmomatic, were merged into complete CDR3 sequences using FLASH, and were assigned to V(D)J germline segments using MiTCR. Clonal diversity was calculated as the inverse Simpson's index using VDJtools. In-frame sequences without a premature stop codon were defined as productive reads. The raw public reads went through TCRdb reprocessing: fastp at Q25, MiXCR clone calling, in-frame beta chains kept. Rows are unified per CDR3 protein, each entry keeping the most common DNA and genes. The V and J calls here are based on TCRdb, not the publication. The sample records 120,000 or so distinct CDR3 sequences, 66% of which are singletons. More than 10% of the sample is held by the ten biggest clonotypes.

RNA was isolated from bulk, unsorted tissue, and RNA quality was assessed with a NanoDrop ND-1000 and an Agilent 2100. All donors had newly diagnosed lung cancer, had not received prior chemotherapy, and were admitted for thoracic surgery in China between August and November 2014. Patients who had received previous radiotherapy or chemotherapy, or who had another concurrent cancer, were excluded from the study. Surgical tissue pieces of about 1-2.1 cm3 were preserved in RNAlater solution and stored at -80 °C until use. To note about this clonotype: Its specific antigen is unknown. One end of the junction varies from germline; a read error may be responsible.

The germline V gene supplies CDR1 MNHEY and CDR2 SVGAGI. The CDR3 has 12 amino acids, counting the end cysteine and phenylalanine. Only the CDR3 region is kept as DNA, spanning 36 bases read in frame from base 1. General conclusions and limits of the study: Tumor tissue showed significantly greater TCR diversity (inverse Simpson) than normal lung tissue (roughly 430 vs 170, P = 0.0075, Mann-Whitney U test). Younger patients had significantly higher TCR diversity, and higher tumor TCR diversity was associated with shorter overall and disease-free survival. Because peripheral blood was not sequenced, the blood TCRbeta repertoires of the lung cancer patients in the study went unexamined. In normal lung, the top 100 clones accounted for a significantly larger cumulative share of the repertoire than in tumor tissue. Only around 16 patients were in the cohort, and the authors stated that larger samples and more detailed clinical data are needed. The sequencing platform is not named in the methods, and unique molecular identifiers are not mentioned.

The chain is made from TRBV6-5 and TRBJ1-6, with no reliable assignment of the D segment. The sequenced sample consisted of lung tumor tissue. The TCR sequence derives from a man aged 25 to 40 with non-small cell lung cancer. In nucleotides, the sequence is TGTGTCAGCATGGGGAATAATTCACCCCTCCACTTT. It encodes CVSMGNNSPLHF.